The present entry profiles one TCR beta chain with its context. This specimen belongs to a study of blood T cell repertoires in COVID-19. Study context: Collection of acute and convalescent COVID-19 samples took place in the United States, Italy and Spain. PBMCs, B-cell-depleted T cells, or T cells provided the cDNA or gDNA that made up the material.

Germline V CDR1 and CDR2: SEHNR, FQNEAQ (reference sequence). Trimming stripped 5 bases from V and 4 bases from J, with 14 bases between. The CDR3 has 14 amino acids. The authors' processing: Cell counts per sample came from amplifying reference gene primers. Profiled with immunoSEQ multiplex PCR; TCRdb holds only in-frame clones, not every one. V, J and clone size are those of that table, while D and trimming were read from the DNA. This sample has around 130,000 clones, with around nine tenths found just once. The genes are TRBV7-9 and TRBJ2-5; maybe TRBD1 (5 bases). Sequencing used peripheral blood. The TCR comes from a man in his fifties with active or convalescent COVID-19. This CDR3 reads CASSLNTGRETQYF. In DNA, the CDR3 is TGTGCCAGCAGCCTAAACACAGGCAGAGAGACCCAGTACTTC.